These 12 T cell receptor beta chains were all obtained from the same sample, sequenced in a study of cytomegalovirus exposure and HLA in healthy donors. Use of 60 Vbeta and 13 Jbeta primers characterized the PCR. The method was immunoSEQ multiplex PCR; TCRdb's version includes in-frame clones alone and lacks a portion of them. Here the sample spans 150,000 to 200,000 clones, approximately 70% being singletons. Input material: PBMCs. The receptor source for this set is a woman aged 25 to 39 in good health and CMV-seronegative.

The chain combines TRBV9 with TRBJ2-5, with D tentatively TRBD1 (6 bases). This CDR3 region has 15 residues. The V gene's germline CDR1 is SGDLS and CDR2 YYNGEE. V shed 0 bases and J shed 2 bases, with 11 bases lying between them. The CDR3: CASSVGFDRQETQYF. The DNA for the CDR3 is TGTGCCAGCAGCGTAGGTTTTGACAGGCAAGAGACCCAGTACTTC.

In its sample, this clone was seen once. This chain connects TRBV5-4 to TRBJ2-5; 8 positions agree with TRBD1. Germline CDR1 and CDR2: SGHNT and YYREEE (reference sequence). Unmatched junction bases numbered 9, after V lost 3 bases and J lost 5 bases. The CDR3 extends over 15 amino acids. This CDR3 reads CASSSRRTGSETQYF. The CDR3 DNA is TGTGCCAGCAGCTCCAGAAGGACAGGGTCGGAGACCCAGTACTTC.

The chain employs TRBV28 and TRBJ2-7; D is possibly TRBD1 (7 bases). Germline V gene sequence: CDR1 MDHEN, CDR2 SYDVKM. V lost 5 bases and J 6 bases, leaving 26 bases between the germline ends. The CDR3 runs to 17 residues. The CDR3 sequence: CASSPRLGGTRTSEQYF. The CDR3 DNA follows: TGTGCCAGCAGTCCGCGACTAGGGGGCACAAGAACGAGCGAGCAGTACTTC.

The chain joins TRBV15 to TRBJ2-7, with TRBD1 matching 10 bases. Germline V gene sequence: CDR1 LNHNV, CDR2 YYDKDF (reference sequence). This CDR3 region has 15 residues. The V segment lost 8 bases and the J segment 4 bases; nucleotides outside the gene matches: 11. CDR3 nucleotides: TGTGCCACCGAACCAGGGACAGGGGATTTGTACGAGCAGTACTTC. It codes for CATEPGTGDLYEQYF. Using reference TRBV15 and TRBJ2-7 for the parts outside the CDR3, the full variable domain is DAMVIQNPRYQVTQFGKPVTLSCSQTLNHNVMYWYQQKSSQAPKLLFHYYDKDFNNEADTPDNFQSRRPNTSFCFLDIRSPGLGDTAMYLCATEPGTGDLYEQYFGPGTRLTVT.

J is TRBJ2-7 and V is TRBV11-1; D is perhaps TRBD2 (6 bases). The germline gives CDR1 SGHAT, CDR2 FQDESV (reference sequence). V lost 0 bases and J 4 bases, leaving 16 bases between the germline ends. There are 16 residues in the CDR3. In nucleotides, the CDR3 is TGTGCCAGCAGCTTAGCCCCGGGAGACGCATTATACGAGCAGTACTTC. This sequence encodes CASSLAPGDALYEQYF. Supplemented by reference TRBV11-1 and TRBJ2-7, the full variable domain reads EAEVAQSPRYKITEKSQAVAFWCDPISGHATLYWYRQILGQGPELLVQFQDESVVDDSQLPKDRFSAERLKGVDSTLKIQPAELGDSAMYLCASSLAPGDALYEQYFGPGTRLTVT.

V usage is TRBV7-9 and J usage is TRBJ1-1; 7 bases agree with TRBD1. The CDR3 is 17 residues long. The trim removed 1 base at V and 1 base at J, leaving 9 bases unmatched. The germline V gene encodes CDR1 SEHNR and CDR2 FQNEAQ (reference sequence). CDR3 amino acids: CASSLGLTRDRNTEAFF. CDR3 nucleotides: TGTGCCAGCAGCTTAGGCCTGACCCGGGACAGGAACACTGAAGCTTTCTTT.

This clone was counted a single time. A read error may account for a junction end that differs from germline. CDR3: CASSPGSSPTNYDYTF. CDR3 coding DNA: TGTGCCAGCAGCCCTGGTTCCAGCCCAACTAACTATGACTACACCTTC. The V call is TRBV9, the J call TRBJ1-2; D is unclear. This CDR3 is 16 amino acids long. In germline, CDR1 is SGDLS, CDR2 YYNGEE.

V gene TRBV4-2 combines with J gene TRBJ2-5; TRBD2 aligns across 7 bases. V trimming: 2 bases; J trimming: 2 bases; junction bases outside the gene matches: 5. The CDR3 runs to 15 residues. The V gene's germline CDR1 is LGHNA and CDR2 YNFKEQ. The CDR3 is CASSQPRGRQETQYF. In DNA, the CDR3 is TGTGCCAGCAGCCAACCGCGGGGGAGGCAAGAGACCCAGTACTTC.

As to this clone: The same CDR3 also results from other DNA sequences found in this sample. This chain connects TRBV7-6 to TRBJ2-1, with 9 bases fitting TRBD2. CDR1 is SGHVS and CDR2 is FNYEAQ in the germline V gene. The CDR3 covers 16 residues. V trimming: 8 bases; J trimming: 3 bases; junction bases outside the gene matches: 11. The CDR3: CASAATSSGVYNEQFF. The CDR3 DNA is TGTGCCAGCGCCGCGACATCTAGCGGGGTCTACAATGAGCAGTTCTTC.

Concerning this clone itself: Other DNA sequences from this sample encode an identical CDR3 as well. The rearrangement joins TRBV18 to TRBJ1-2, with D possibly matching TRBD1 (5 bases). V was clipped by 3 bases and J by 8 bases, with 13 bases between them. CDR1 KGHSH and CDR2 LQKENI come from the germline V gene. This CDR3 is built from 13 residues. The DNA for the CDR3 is TGTGCCAGCTCACCGGGTCAGGGAGGAGGCTACACCTTC. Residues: CASSPGQGGGYTF.

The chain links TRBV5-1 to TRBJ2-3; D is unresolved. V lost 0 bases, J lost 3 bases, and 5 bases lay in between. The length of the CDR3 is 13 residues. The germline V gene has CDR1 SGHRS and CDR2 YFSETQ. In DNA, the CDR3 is TGCGCCAGCAGCTTGGGCCAGACAGATACGCAGTATTTT. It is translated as CASSLGQTDTQYF.

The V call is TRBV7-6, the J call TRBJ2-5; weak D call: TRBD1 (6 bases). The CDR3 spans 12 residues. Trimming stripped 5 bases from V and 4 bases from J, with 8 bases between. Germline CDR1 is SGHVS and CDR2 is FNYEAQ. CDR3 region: CASSQTGETQYF. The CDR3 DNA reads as TGTGCCAGCAGCCAGACAGGAGAGACCCAGTACTTC. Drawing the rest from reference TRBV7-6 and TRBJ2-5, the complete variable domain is GAGVSQSPRYKVTKRGQDVALRCDPISGHVSLYWYRQALGQGPEFLTYFNYEAQQDKSGLPNDRFSAERPEGSISTLTIQRTEQRDSAMYRCASSQTGETQYFGPGTRLLVL.